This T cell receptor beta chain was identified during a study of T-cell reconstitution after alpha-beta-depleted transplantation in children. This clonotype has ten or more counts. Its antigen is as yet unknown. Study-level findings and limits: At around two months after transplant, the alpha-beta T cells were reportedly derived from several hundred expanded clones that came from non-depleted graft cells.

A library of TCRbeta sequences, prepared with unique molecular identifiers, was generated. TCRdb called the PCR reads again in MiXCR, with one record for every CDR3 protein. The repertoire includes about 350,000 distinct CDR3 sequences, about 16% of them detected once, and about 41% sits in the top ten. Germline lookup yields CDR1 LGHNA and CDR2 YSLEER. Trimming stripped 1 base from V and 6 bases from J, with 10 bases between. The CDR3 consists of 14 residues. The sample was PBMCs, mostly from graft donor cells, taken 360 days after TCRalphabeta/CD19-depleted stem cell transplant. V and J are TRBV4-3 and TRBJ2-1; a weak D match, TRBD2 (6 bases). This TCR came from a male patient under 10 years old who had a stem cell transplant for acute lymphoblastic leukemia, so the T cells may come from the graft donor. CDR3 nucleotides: TGCGCCAGCAGCCAAGGAACTAGCCCCAATGAGCAGTTCTTC. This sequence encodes CASSQGTSPNEQFF.